This T cell receptor beta chain was sequenced in a study of healthy donors' naive CD4 and CD8 T cells. As for the study in general: Donors came from three age groups: 20-25, 40-50 and 60-70 years. All functional IMGT TCR alpha variants were covered by new primers.

CDR1 is DFQATT, CDR2 SNEGSKA, per germline (reference sequence). CDR3 length equals 14 residues. V lost 2 bases to trimming and J lost 4 bases; unmatched junction nucleotides: 5. Each TCR library used 500 ng of total RNA and a linear amplification protocol. TCRdb independently ran MiXCR on the reads; one entry per CDR3 protein. The sample shows 200,000 or so distinct CDR3 sequences, around 70% of them seen only once. This chain uses TRBV20-1 with TRBJ2-3; 8 positions agree with TRBD2. Material for sequencing was naive CD4+ and CD8+ T cells sorted from blood, pooled from several donors. This sequence originates from a pool of human donors in good health; the sample pools cells from several healthy donors. The CDR3 sequence: CSARPAGVPDTQYF. In DNA form, the CDR3 reads TGCAGTGCTAGACCAGCGGGAGTTCCAGATACGCAGTATTTT.